The rows below give T cell receptor beta chains drawn from one sample of a study of blood T cells in healthy people across ages. MiXCR, run by TCRdb on the 5' RACE reads, gives a single entry per CDR3 protein. The table records about 1.6 million distinct CDR3 sequences, roughly 32% of them present only once. Material for sequencing was blood. These receptors all come from a woman aged 30 to 39 in good health. CDR3s include the opening cysteine and the closing phenylalanine or tryptophan. The D gene is left open where the match is weak.

j_call	d_call	v_call	cdr3_aa
TRBJ2-7	NA	TRBV18	CASSPGRESYEQYF
TRBJ2-1	NA	TRBV7-9	CASSPPAHEGTAYNEQFF
TRBJ2-7	NA	TRBV10-3	CAISESEGVYEQYF
TRBJ2-5	NA	TRBV20-1	CSAALWGTETQYF
TRBJ1-5	NA	TRBV9	CASSVLNSNQPQHF
TRBJ2-3	NA	TRBV5-1	CASSLGTAYFTDTQYF
TRBJ2-3	NA	TRBV7-2	CASSLVRPTDTQYF
TRBJ1-5	NA	TRBV27	CASSLRPAVTQPQHF
TRBJ1-1	NA	TRBV9	CASSVDGTPNTEAFF
TRBJ2-6	NA	TRBV20-1	CSAINPLSGANVLTF
TRBJ1-6	NA	TRBV5-1	CASSLVDDNSPLHF
TRBJ2-1	TRBD1	TRBV13	CASSLDTDRGDYNEQFF
TRBJ1-5	NA	TRBV20-1	CSAPRQTRDPEIQPQHF
TRBJ2-1	NA	TRBV4-1	CASSQDQESGRYNEQFF
TRBJ2-3	TRBD2	TRBV27	CASLAGGSDTQYF
TRBJ2-1	TRBD2	TRBV5-1	CASSPKSGSTYNEQFF
TRBJ2-5	NA	TRBV4-1	CASSQDATRETQYF
TRBJ1-1	NA	TRBV5-1	CASRAGNTEAFF
TRBJ1-2	NA	TRBV20-1	CSAREGGPKTGFYGYTF
TRBJ2-2	TRBD2	TRBV27	CASRRLAANTGELFF